This T cell receptor beta chain was retrieved from a study of memory CD4+ T cells and cytomegalovirus serostatus. Overall study context: Healthy Belgian adult donors included under ten CMV-positive and 20 to 30 CMV-negative people.

V was cut by 6 bases and J by 6 bases, with 15 bases left in between. Per the germline V gene, CDR1 is SNHLY and CDR2 is FYNNEI. The CDR3 is 13 residues long. The sort gate was single viable CD3+CD4+CD8-CD45RO+ cells for memory CD4+ T cells. Serum IgG to CMV pp150, pp28, p38 and p52 defined serostatus. After thawing, CD4+ T cells were positively selected. As originally analysed: Out-of-frame sequences were removed, leaving 2 million or so distinct TCRbeta sequences. Profiling relied on immunoSEQ multiplex PCR, and the TCRdb table lists in-frame clones only, not all of them. From that table come the V and J calls and clone size; the DNA was used to work out D and trimming. The sample holds roughly 56,000 clones; over 80% are singletons and the top ten take roughly 0.4%.

V gene TRBV2 combines with J gene TRBJ2-7, with D unresolved. The receptor's source is an adult in good health and CMV-seronegative. Sequencing input: memory CD4+ T cells from blood. The CDR3 coding sequence is TGTGCCAGCAGGGCTGACATCCTAGGCGAGCAGTACTTC. Amino acids: CASRADILGEQYF.